One and the same sample provided the 26 T cell receptor beta chains below, sequenced in a study of T cells in Graves' hyperthyroidism and ophthalmopathy. TCR beta CDR3 sequences were amplified from RNA transcripts. Initially, a first-round RT-PCR of the TCR CDR3 employed the HTBI primer set. From the multiplex PCR reads, TCRdb called clonotypes with MiXCR, one entry per CDR3 protein. The table includes about 500,000 distinct CDR3 sequences, 16% detected once. The specimen sequenced was blood. These receptor sequences come from a woman aged 18-30 years with Graves' hyperthyroidism.

Ten or more counts support this clonotype. This chain joins TRBV5-1 and TRBJ1-1; D not resolved. This CDR3 contains 14 residues. Trimming removed 1 base from V and 0 bases from J, with 7 bases in between. Germline V gives CDR1 SGHRS, CDR2 YFSETQ. The CDR3 DNA is TGCGCCAGCAGCTTGAAGGGCTTGAACACTGAAGCTTTCTTT. It specifies CASSLKGLNTEAFF.

The chain couples TRBV7-2 to TRBJ2-7, with TRBD2 identical over 10 bases. The junction had 6 bases not matched to a gene; V was cut back by 4 bases and J by 3 bases. The CDR3 is 15 residues long. CDR1 is SGHTA and CDR2 is FQGNSA in the germline V gene. This CDR3 is CASSSIAGGLYEQYF. The CDR3 DNA sequence: TGTGCCAGCAGCTCGATAGCGGGAGGACTCTACGAGCAGTACTTC. Together with reference TRBV7-2 and TRBJ2-7, the CDR3 gives the full variable domain: GAGVSQSPSNKVTEKGKDVELRCDPISGHTALYWYRQSLGQGLEFLIYFQGNSAPDKSGLPSDRFSAERTGGSVSTLTIQRTQQEDSAVYLCASSSIAGGLYEQYFGPGTRLTVT.

This clonotype came up a few times. The rearrangement uses TRBV27 and TRBJ2-1; TRBD2 aligns across 10 bases. This CDR3 is built from 14 residues. Germline CDR1 is MNHEY and CDR2 is SMNVEV (reference sequence). Losses at the gene ends were 5 bases for V and 7 bases for J; bases not matched to a gene: 5. CDR3 sequence: CASSTWTSGNEQFF. CDR3 DNA: TGTGCCAGCAGTACCTGGACTAGCGGTAATGAGCAGTTCTTC.

A few counts support this clonotype. This chain joins TRBV2 and TRBJ1-1, with a possible D match to TRBD1 (6 bases). CDR3 length equals 14 residues. Per germline, CDR1 SNHLY and CDR2 FYNNEI. V was cut by 5 bases and J by 6 bases, with 16 bases left in between. In DNA form, the CDR3 reads TGTGCCAGCAGTCTGGACAGTGAGTTGTCTGAAGCTTTCTTT. This gives the protein CASSLDSELSEAFF.

This clonotype was picked up many times. The V call is TRBV2, the J call TRBJ2-1; 11 nucleotides align to TRBD2. Per germline, CDR1 SNHLY and CDR2 FYNNEI. This CDR3 contains 13 residues. V dropped 8 bases and J dropped 5; count of bases not matched to a gene: 2. The CDR3 DNA follows: TGTGCCAGCGGGACTAGCGGAGACAATGAGCAGTTCTTC. Amino acids: CASGTSGDNEQFF.

The rearrangement links TRBV29-1 to TRBJ1-5, with 9 bases lining up with TRBD1. CDR1 and CDR2 (germline): SQVTM, ANQGSEA. The junction had 9 bases not matched to a gene; V was cut back by 6 bases and J by 0 bases. The CDR3 has 16 residues. CDR3 protein: CSVDKTGGYSNQPQHF. The DNA for the CDR3 is TGCAGCGTAGATAAGACAGGGGGATATAGCAATCAGCCCCAGCATTTT.

This clonotype came up a few times. The chain recombines TRBV27 with TRBJ1-4, with TRBD1 identical over 9 bases. This CDR3 is 18 amino acids long. The V gene end was trimmed by 6 bases and the J gene end by 3 bases; junction bases not matched to a gene: 14. Germline-derived CDR1 and CDR2 are MNHEY and SMNVEV (reference sequence). The DNA for the CDR3 is TGTGCCAGCAGGCGGACGGGACAGGGAAACGGGGCTAATGAAAAACTGTTTTTT. Residues: CASRRTGQGNGANEKLFF.

The rearrangement links TRBV20-1 to TRBJ2-7; 9 bases align to TRBD1. This CDR3 contains 13 residues. V shed 5 bases, J shed 0 bases, and the junction held 2 bases outside the gene matches. The germline V gene has CDR1 DFQATT and CDR2 SNEGSKA (reference sequence). The CDR3 is CSAGDRASYEQYF. The CDR3, as DNA: TGCAGTGCTGGGGACAGGGCCTCCTACGAGCAGTACTTC.

This chain links TRBV6-1 with TRBJ2-1; 7 bases map to TRBD2. The germline V gene has CDR1 MNHNS and CDR2 SASEGT. This CDR3 comprises 15 residues. Unmatched junction bases numbered 4, after V lost 2 bases and J lost 3 bases. This CDR3 is CASSESSGDYNEQFF. CDR3 sequence (DNA): TGTGCCAGCAGTGAATCTAGCGGAGACTACAATGAGCAGTTCTTC.

A remark on this clonotype: A single base separates this from a much larger clone, so it may be a read error. The chain couples TRBV20-1 to TRBJ2-1; 7 bases map to TRBD2. The CDR3 length is 14 residues. CDR1 and CDR2 (germline): DFQATT, SNEGSKA (reference sequence). CDR3 sequence reads: CSAVGRDSYNEHFF. The CDR3 nucleotides are TGCAGTGCCGTGGGGAGGGACTCCTACAATGAGCATTTCTTC.

The sample holds many counts of this clonotype. The CDR3 bases are TGTGCCAGCAGTCCTCAGCTAGATACGCAGTATTTT. Translated, it gives CASSPQLDTQYF. V is TRBV12-3 or TRBV12-4 and J is TRBJ2-3; the D is unclear. Trimming took off 5 bases at V and 5 bases at J, with 8 bases between the two ends. CDR3 size: 12 residues.

V gene TRBV7-6 combines with J gene TRBJ2-5; the match to TRBD2 covers 13 bases. Trimming at V came to 5 bases and at J to 4 bases, leaving 7 bases not matched to a gene. Germline CDR1 reads SGHVS; CDR2 reads FNYEAQ. The CDR3 loop spans 16 amino acids. CDR3 in DNA: TGTGCCAGCAGCCCCAGGACTAGCGGGAGACCAGAGACCCAGTACTTC. Translation: CASSPRTSGRPETQYF. The complete variable domain, with remaining parts taken from reference TRBV7-6 and TRBJ2-5, reads GAGVSQSPRYKVTKRGQDVALRCDPISGHVSLYWYRQALGQGPEFLTYFNYEAQQDKSGLPNDRFSAERPEGSISTLTIQRTEQRDSAMYRCASSPRTSGRPETQYFGPGTRLLVL.

This chain uses TRBV5-6 with TRBJ2-7; no definite D call. CDR1 and CDR2 from the germline V gene are SGHDT and YYEEEE. This CDR3 is built from 14 residues. V lost 4 bases, J lost 0 bases, and 11 bases lay in between. In DNA form, the CDR3 reads TGTGCCAGCAGCGGCGGCATGGGCTCCTACGAGCAGTACTTC. It translates to CASSGGMGSYEQYF. Drawing the rest from reference TRBV5-6 and TRBJ2-7, the complete variable domain is DAGVTQSPTHLIKTRGQQVTLRCSPKSGHDTVSWYQQALGQGPQFIFQYYEEEERQRGNFPDRFSGHQFPNYSSELNVNALLLGDSALYLCASSGGMGSYEQYFGPGTRLTVT.

This clonotype was counted between two and nine times. The chain is built from TRBV4-3 and TRBJ1-1, with 7 bases aligning to TRBD1. Trimming at V came to 0 bases and at J to 5 bases, leaving 6 bases not matched to a gene. The germline V gene has CDR1 LGHNA and CDR2 YSLEER. This CDR3 region has 15 residues. The CDR3 protein is CASSQEAGGETEAFF. CDR3 bases: TGCGCCAGCAGCCAAGAGGCAGGGGGGGAGACTGAAGCTTTCTTT.

This chain connects TRBV20-1 to TRBJ2-3, with 13 bases aligning to TRBD2. V was clipped by 0 bases and J by 5 bases; unmatched bases: 8. CDR3 length: 17 residues. Germline CDR1 is DFQATT and CDR2 is SNEGSKA (reference sequence). The DNA of the CDR3 is TGCAGTGCTAGAGAAGAGACTAGCGGGAGGCCTCGAGATACGCAGTATTTT. Encoded protein: CSAREETSGRPRDTQYF.

This clonotype was recorded once. This chain links TRBV19 with TRBJ2-2, with TRBD1 matching 12 bases. Germline CDR1 is LNHDA and CDR2 is SQIVND (reference sequence). V lost 7 bases, J lost 4 bases, and 10 bases stayed unmatched. The CDR3 consists of 17 residues. Written as DNA, the CDR3 is TGTGCCAGTATTAGTAGGTGGGACAGGGGGCCCACCGGGGAGCTGTTTTTT. It translates to CASISRWDRGPTGELFF. The full variable domain, in which reference TRBV19 and TRBJ2-2 provide the parts outside the CDR3, is DGGITQSPKYLFRKEGQNVTLSCEQNLNHDAMYWYRQDPGQGLRLIYYSQIVNDFQKGDIAEGYSVSREKKESFPLTVTSAQKNPTAFYLCASISRWDRGPTGELFFGEGSRLTVL.

The chain recombines TRBV19 with TRBJ2-1; unclear D gene. This CDR3 has 14 amino acids. Germline assignment: CDR1 LNHDA and CDR2 SQIVND (reference sequence). Between the trimmed V and J ends, which lost 1 base and 7 bases, there was a span of 11 bases. Here the CDR3 DNA reads TGTGCCAGTAGTATAGGTAGGCAGACGAATGAGCAGTTCTTC. Protein: CASSIGRQTNEQFF.

This clonotype was recorded at least ten times. The rearrangement links TRBV12-3 or TRBV12-4 to TRBJ2-3; a weak D match, TRBD1 (5 bases). The CDR3 is 17 amino acids. V lost 6 bases and J lost 2, with 21 bases in between. The CDR3 DNA sequence: TGTGCCAGCAGCCCAAGTTTAGGGGCCCTTGACACAGATACGCAGTATTTT. Amino acids: CASSPSLGALDTDTQYF.

This clonotype was seen a handful of times. The chain uses TRBV4-1 and TRBJ1-1; 7 positions agree with TRBD1. The CDR3 is 13 amino acids. V shed 2 bases, J shed 6 bases, and the junction held 3 bases outside the gene matches. Per the germline V gene, CDR1 is MGHRA and CDR2 is YSYEKL. The CDR3 DNA reads as TGCGCCAGCAGCCAAAGAGGGGGCTCTGAAGCTTTCTTT. The encoded protein is CASSQRGGSEAFF.

This clonotype was seen many times. This chain connects TRBV7-9 to TRBJ2-7; 12 nucleotides align to TRBD2. CDR1 is SEHNR and CDR2 is FQNEAQ in the germline V gene (reference sequence). CDR3 length: 16 residues. Losses at the gene ends were 4 bases for V and 5 bases for J; bases not matched to a gene: 9. Written as DNA, the CDR3 is TGTGCCAGCAGCTCTGGGAAGACTAGCGGGAGTGACGAGCAGTACTTC. Amino acids: CASSSGKTSGSDEQYF.

The genes are TRBV5-6 and TRBJ2-2, with TRBD1 as a possible D gene (6 bases). V dropped 3 bases and J dropped 4 bases, with 13 bases sitting between them. CDR1 and CDR2 (germline): SGHDT, YYEEEE. The CDR3 runs to 15 residues. CDR3 bases: TGTGCCAGCAGCTACCAAACAGGGACCACCGGGGAGCTGTTTTTT. This encodes CASSYQTGTTGELFF.

The genes are TRBV27 and TRBJ1-5; D call uncertain. The V and J ends lost 5 bases and 1 base respectively, with 9 bases between them. Germline lookup yields CDR1 MNHEY and CDR2 SMNVEV (reference sequence). The CDR3 is 14 residues long. The CDR3 is CASSPGKSNQPQHF. CDR3 DNA: TGTGCCAGCAGTCCGGGTAAGAGCAATCAGCCCCAGCATTTT.

This clonotype was counted a few times. This sequence joins TRBV19 and TRBJ2-3, with D perhaps TRBD1 (6 bases). The CDR3 totals 14 residues. Trimming stripped 4 bases from V and 3 bases from J, with 11 bases between. CDR1 LNHDA and CDR2 SQIVND come from the germline V gene (reference sequence). The CDR3 DNA follows: TGTGCCAGTAGTACTCGACAGGAGACAGATACGCAGTATTTT. This encodes CASSTRQETDTQYF.

There are many counts of this clonotype. This sequence joins TRBV5-6 and TRBJ1-1; 7 bases match TRBD1. V lost 5 bases and J lost 5; bases outside the gene matches: 18. CDR1 and CDR2 (germline): SGHDT, YYEEEE. The length of the CDR3 is 17 residues. CDR3 amino acids: CASSQGPKTGRKTEAFF. CDR3 DNA sequence: TGTGCCAGCAGTCAAGGCCCAAAGACAGGGAGGAAAACTGAAGCTTTCTTT. Supplemented by reference TRBV5-6 and TRBJ1-1, the full variable domain reads DAGVTQSPTHLIKTRGQQVTLRCSPKSGHDTVSWYQQALGQGPQFIFQYYEEEERQRGNFPDRFSGHQFPNYSSELNVNALLLGDSALYLCASSQGPKTGRKTEAFFGQGTRLTVV.

This clonotype has ten or more counts. J is TRBJ1-5 and V is TRBV28; D is possibly TRBD1 (5 bases). This CDR3 region has 15 residues. Per germline, CDR1 MDHEN and CDR2 SYDVKM. V was pared by 4 bases and J by 0 bases, with 10 bases between. The CDR3 spells CASSSWTNSNQPQHF. CDR3 bases: TGTGCCAGCAGTTCTTGGACAAATAGCAATCAGCCCCAGCATTTT.

Ten or more counts support this clonotype. V usage is TRBV20-1 and J usage is TRBJ1-5; weak D call: TRBD1 (5 bases). Trimming cost V 0 bases and J 9 bases, with 15 bases left between them. The CDR3 has 14 residues. Germline CDR1 and CDR2: DFQATT and SNEGSKA (reference sequence). This chain's CDR3 is CSARDRVSGMPQHF. The CDR3 nucleotides are TGCAGTGCTAGAGACAGGGTCTCGGGGATGCCCCAGCATTTT.